This TCR beta chain was profiled in a study of cytomegalovirus exposure and HLA in healthy donors. Overall study findings and caveats: The number of N-insertions in an Asian-associated ancestry cluster was reportedly below the approximately 700-donor mean in a later analysis. Three chains linked to CMV were shown in vitro to be specific for CMV antigens. Associated with cytomegalovirus, according to the listing, were 150 to 200 TCR beta chains.

PCR amplification relied on 60 Vbeta primers (plus 13 Jbeta primers). Here immunoSEQ multiplex PCR was the method, and the copy in TCRdb shows in-frame clones only, minus some. The repertoire holds about 120,000 clones, with about 80% as singletons. The length of the CDR3 is 17 residues. V lost 3 bases to trimming and J lost 9 bases; unmatched junction nucleotides: 13. Looked up from germline, CDR1 is KGHSH and CDR2 is LQKENI. Comment on this clone: The antigen is undetermined.

The TCR sequence derives from a man between 18 and 35 years old in good health and CMV-seronegative. The material sequenced was PBMCs. The chain employs TRBV18 and TRBJ2-7, with 14 bases identical to TRBD2. CDR3 bases: TGTGCCAGCTCACCGACTCCCGGGACTAGCGGGAGAAAGGTGCAGTACTTC. It codes for CASSPTPGTSGRKVQYF.